The rows below give T cell receptor beta chains drawn from one sample of a study of monozygotic twins with inflammatory bowel disease. TCRdb reprocessed the 5' RACE reads, with one entry per CDR3 protein and no DNA. The table lists 150,000 to 200,000 distinct CDR3 sequences. The sequencing sample was made of blood. The receptors stem from a human donor with ulcerative colitis or Crohn's disease, or a healthy co-twin of an affected twin (not recorded which). The CDR3 runs from the conserved cysteine through the conserved F or W.

>TRBJ2-3|TRBV5-4|15
CASSLARQSTDTQYF
>TRBJ2-5|TRBV7-8|17
CASSPTPSGRARETQYF
>TRBJ1-1|TRBV18|15
CASSPQGVKNTEAFF
>TRBJ2-2|TRBV6-4|14
CASREGPHTGELFF
>TRBJ2-3|TRBV7-2|13
CASSQGVGDTQYF
>TRBJ2-3|TRBV7-2|18
CASSLAPRTSGSGNTQYF
>TRBJ1-1|TRBV19|15
CASSIPGGRSTEAFF
>TRBJ2-1|TRBV20-1|14
CSARPWTKNNEQFF
>TRBJ1-6|TRBV7-2|17
CASSFFVRGVEDSPLHF
>TRBJ1-2|TRBV5-1|16
CASSLGPAGRENGYTF
>TRBJ1-6|TRBV28|15
CASSSRGRDNSPLHF
>TRBJ2-4|TRBV5-1|16
CASSLAPDRAKNIQYF
>TRBJ2-1|TRBV24-1|17
CATSDYRSPSSYNEQFF
>TRBJ2-6|TRBV20-1|14
CSARLGPGANVLTF
>TRBJ1-2|TRBV5-6|15
CASSIQGASGYGYTF
>TRBJ2-3|TRBV5-1|16
CASSIPPRSTTDTQYF
>TRBJ2-1|TRBV13|14
CASSLAGTDNEQFF
>TRBJ2-7|TRBV20-1|14
CSASNPLSPYEQYF
>TRBJ1-1|TRBV7-9|13
CASDRGGETEAFF
>TRBJ1-3|TRBV18|18
CASSLYTQQGANGNTIYF
>TRBJ2-1|TRBV7-2|18
CASSLAGTSGGAWNEQFF
>TRBJ1-1|TRBV5-1|15
CASSSDPVTNTEAFF
>TRBJ2-2|TRBV6-2/TRBV6-3|17
CASSYSKPGKVAGELFF
>TRBJ2-1|TRBV5-1|15
CASSLAGTGDNEQFF
>TRBJ2-2|TRBV9|17
CASSVGSQREVTGELFF
>TRBJ2-2|TRBV5-1|13
CASTRGDTGELFF
>TRBJ2-7|TRBV27|15
CASSTRTGGTYEQYF
>TRBJ2-7|TRBV11-2|15
CASSSARAVAGEQYF
>TRBJ2-1|TRBV12-3/TRBV12-4|14
CASSLAIAGNEQFF
>TRBJ2-4|TRBV29-1|13
CSVDPLAKNIQYF
>TRBJ1-1|TRBV25-1|15
CASSPRRGAAGEAFF
>TRBJ2-3|TRBV7-2|16
CASSRPLGLSTDTQYF
>TRBJ1-1|TRBV11-2|15
CASSLDLAPPLGAFF
>TRBJ2-7|TRBV29-1|12
CSVEEASGEQYF
>TRBJ2-7|TRBV5-5|14
CASSVSASSYEQYF
>TRBJ2-7|TRBV20-1|13
CSASGGPGYEQYF
>TRBJ2-5|TRBV6-6|12
CASSSMVETQYF
>TRBJ2-5|TRBV9|15
CASSPEGLPRETQYF
>TRBJ1-5|TRBV5-1|15
CASSLEPGPAQPQHF
>TRBJ2-3|TRBV7-8|13
CASSPPKGYTQYF
>TRBJ1-5|TRBV3-1|16
CASSQGTGGSNQPQHF
>TRBJ1-1|TRBV28|13
CASSPGRRAEAFF
>TRBJ2-7|TRBV11-2|16
CASSRRAAALSYEQYF
>TRBJ1-4|TRBV12-3/TRBV12-4|15
CASGGQSVGYEKLFF
>TRBJ1-1|TRBV11-1|13
CASRNEGSTEAFF